This T cell receptor beta chain was sequenced in a study of neoadjuvant anti-PD-1 for oral cavity cancer. Survey sequencing of tumors mostly used 4 to 5 ug DNA, two replicates. The protocol was immunoSEQ multiplex PCR, while the TCRdb copy is restricted to in-frame clones and leaves out a portion. The sample carries roughly 2,000 clones, 50% to 70% recorded once. V shed 4 bases and J 5 bases; nucleotides not matched to a gene: 8. CDR3 length: 15 residues. Per germline, CDR1 SGHRS and CDR2 YFSETQ. Time point described: after neoadjuvant nivolumab, at surgical resection. Stage II-IVA oral cavity squamous cell carcinoma was new and untreated by systemic or radiation therapy. Patients had HPV-negative, locally advanced oral cavity squamous cell carcinoma. This clone occurred a few times.

The sequence came from a person between 35 and 79 years old with oral cavity squamous cell carcinoma. The V and J genes are TRBV5-1 and TRBJ2-1, with 8 bases lining up with TRBD2. Material: tumor tissue, obtained after nivolumab (anti-PD-1) treatment. The CDR3 loop reads CASSTRSGSNNEQFF. CDR3 DNA: TGCGCCAGCAGCACTCGGAGCGGGAGCAACAATGAGCAGTTCTTC.